This T cell receptor (beta chain) derives from a study of cytomegalovirus exposure and HLA in healthy donors. The primer mix had 60 Vbeta and 13 Jbeta primers. The repertoire was sequenced with immunoSEQ multiplex PCR; TCRdb's copy has only in-frame clones and lacks some. The sample comprises some 120,000 clones, about two thirds of which are singletons, and just over 8% rests with the top ten. This clone was seen a few times. The sample was PBMCs. This TCR was sampled from a middle-aged woman in good health and CMV-seropositive.

CDR3 bases: TGTGCCAGCAGCTTTTACGACCAACAGTCGGACTACGAGCAGTACTTC. Protein: CASSFYDQQSDYEQYF. This rearrangement joins TRBV5-6 to TRBJ2-7; unclear D gene. Germline lookup yields CDR1 SGHDT and CDR2 YYEEEE. This CDR3 region has 16 residues. Trimming removed 2 bases at V and 3 bases at J, with 18 bases between.